Each of the 30 T cell receptor beta chains below was sequenced from the same sample in a study of regulatory T cells in long-lasting Graves disease. HTBI primers from iRepertoire and Arm-PCR of CDR3 regions yielded the TCR beta libraries. TCRdb reprocessed the multiplex PCR reads with MiXCR, giving one entry per CDR3 protein. The profile shows 620,000 or so distinct CDR3 sequences, 15% to 20% of them singletons. Time point denoted: newly diagnosed GD, antithyroid drugs for less than 3 months. Extracted PBMC RNA gave rise to the TCR library. The sample was also reused in another study, on T cells in Graves' hyperthyroidism and ophthalmopathy.

The sample was peripheral blood mononuclear cells (PBMCs), taken at new diagnosis, from a patient treated with antithyroid drugs. The receptors stem from a young woman with Graves disease.

This clonotype was seen a handful of times. The chain couples TRBV19 to TRBJ1-5, with a tentative D call TRBD1 (5 bases). Germline CDR1 reads LNHDA; CDR2 reads SQIVND (reference sequence). The CDR3 is 14 amino acids. V dropped 3 bases and J dropped 2 bases, with 8 bases sitting between them. This CDR3 is CASSIEQGNQPQHF. In DNA form, the CDR3 reads TGTGCCAGTAGTATTGAACAGGGCAATCAGCCCCAGCATTTT.

Concerning this clonotype itself: One junction end disagrees with the germline gene, perhaps due to a read error. The gene calls are TRBV2 and TRBJ2-7; D gene uncertain. CDR1 and CDR2 from the germline V gene are SNHLY and FYNNEI. The length of the CDR3 is 13 residues. The CDR3 DNA sequence: TGTGCCAGCAGTGGATCTATTACCTACGGGCAGTACTTC. This codes for CASSGSITYGQYF.

This clonotype came up a few times. The genes are TRBV28 and TRBJ1-1, with D unclear. This CDR3 has 10 residues. Germline V lookup: CDR1 MDHEN, CDR2 SYDVKM. V was pared by 10 bases and J by 6 bases, with 9 bases between. The DNA for the CDR3 is TGTGCCACCCTTTCCGCTGAAGCTTTCTTT. Amino acid sequence: CATLSAEAFF.

The chain carries TRBV5-6 and TRBJ2-7; 7 bases are a match to TRBD1. With 5 bases clipped from V and 5 bases from J, the junction kept 10 bases outside the gene matches. The CDR3 has 14 residues. Germline-derived CDR1 and CDR2 are SGHDT and YYEEEE. CDR3 in amino acids: CASSFIDRDNEQYF. Written as DNA, the CDR3 is TGTGCCAGCAGTTTTATAGACAGGGACAACGAGCAGTACTTC.

This clonotype was observed at least ten times. V and J are TRBV3-1 and TRBJ2-7; 7 nucleotides align to TRBD1. The V and J ends lost 4 bases and 2 bases, in that order; junction bases with no gene match: 8. The CDR3 has 15 amino acids. Germline V gene lookup returns CDR1 LGHDT and CDR2 YNNKEL (reference sequence). CDR3 protein: CASSLKDRFTYEQYF. The CDR3 DNA reads TGTGCCAGCAGCCTGAAGGACAGGTTCACCTACGAGCAGTACTTC.

The chain couples TRBV5-1 to TRBJ2-5, with 7 bases fitting TRBD1. CDR1 SGHRS and CDR2 YFSETQ come from the germline V gene. CDR3 size: 15 residues. J gave up 5 bases and V 1 base, and 8 bases lay outside the gene matches. CDR3 sequence reads: CASSLQGGALETQYF. DNA of the CDR3: TGCGCCAGCAGCTTGCAAGGGGGCGCTTTGGAGACCCAGTACTTC.

Comments on this clonotype: This may stem from a read error, because a much larger clone lies one nucleotide away. The chain couples TRBV2 to TRBJ1-2; no reliable D call. V lost 7 bases to trimming and J lost 5 bases, with 23 bases between them. The CDR3 has 16 amino acids. Germline values: CDR1 SNHLY, CDR2 FYNNEI. As DNA, the CDR3 is TGTGCCAGCATTAAGCAAGAGAGCGGTTTGGGATATGGCTACACCTTC. Translating gives CASIKQESGLGYGYTF.

The chain employs TRBV6-1 and TRBJ1-2; TRBD1 matches at 10 bases. The junction had 11 bases not matched to a gene; V was cut back by 8 bases and J by 5 bases. CDR1 and CDR2 from the germline V gene are MNHNS and SASEGT. CDR3 length equals 15 residues. CDR3 residues: CASLTGQGVWYGYTF. CDR3 nucleotide sequence: TGTGCCAGCTTAACCGGACAGGGGGTATGGTATGGCTACACCTTC.

This clonotype was observed at least ten times. This chain joins TRBV12-3 or TRBV12-4 and TRBJ2-3, with D tentatively TRBD1 or TRBD2 (5 bases each). The CDR3 covers 14 residues. With 3 bases removed from V and 3 bases from J, the gap between germline ends came to 10 bases. CDR3 DNA sequence: TGTGCCAGCAGTTTGTTTGGGGGAACAGATACGCAGTATTTT. Translated, it gives CASSLFGGTDTQYF.

In this sample, this clonotype turned up many times. A read error may produce the germline difference seen at one junction end. The J gene is TRBJ2-7, the V gene TRBV6-1, with D uncertain. This CDR3 spans 12 amino acids. Germline CDR1 and CDR2: MNHNS and SASEGT. The CDR3 DNA reads TGTGCCAGCAGTGACTCCTCAAACCAACGGAACTTC. Protein sequence: CASSDSSNQRNF.

This clonotype was found many times. The chain joins TRBV11-2 to TRBJ1-5, with 8 bases aligning to TRBD1. Germline-derived CDR1 and CDR2 are SGHAT and FQNNGV. Trimming took 5 bases from V and 6 from J; bases not matched to a gene: 12. The CDR3 spans 16 residues. Here the CDR3 DNA reads TGTGCCAGCAGCCTAAATGGGCAGGGGGCGCTTCAGCCCCAGCATTTT. It specifies CASSLNGQGALQPQHF.

This clonotype was seen ten or more times. This chain connects TRBV10-3 to TRBJ1-6; D may be TRBD1 (6 bases). V lost 7 bases to trimming and J lost 5 bases, with 12 bases between them. This CDR3 comprises 14 residues. Per germline, CDR1 ENHRY and CDR2 SYGVKD. CDR3 amino acids: CAINEGGHNSPLHF. The CDR3 DNA reads as TGTGCCATCAACGAGGGGGGCCATAATTCACCCCTCCACTTT.

The table lists this clonotype with many counts. The V and J genes are TRBV30 and TRBJ1-6, with D possibly TRBD1 on 5 matching bases. The CDR3 contains 14 residues. The ends were cut back, 4 bases at V and 9 bases at J, with 16 bases in the middle. CDR1 is GTSNPN, CDR2 SVGIG, per germline (reference sequence). The CDR3 DNA sequence: TGTGCCTGGAATGTGGGGCAGGGTTCTTCACCCCTCCACTTT. Translating it yields CAWNVGQGSSPLHF.

The V and J genes are TRBV27 and TRBJ2-1; 12 positions match TRBD2. The assigned J gene may be wrong: the sequence end matches TRBJ2-3 better. Per germline, CDR1 MNHEY and CDR2 SMNVEV (reference sequence). The CDR3 sequence is 16 residues long. The CDR3 loop reads CASTRTSGEFTDTQYF. The CDR3 DNA is TGTGCCAGCACCCGGACTAGCGGGGAGTTCACAGATACGCAGTATTTT.

The V gene is TRBV29-1, the J gene TRBJ1-1, with D maybe TRBD1 (5 bases). Germline V CDR1 and CDR2: SQVTM, ANQGSEA. This CDR3 comprises 12 residues. V was clipped by 4 bases and J by 4 bases, with 10 bases between them. CDR3 DNA sequence: TGCAGCGTTGGGGACTTTCGCACTGAAGCTTTCTTT. It is translated as CSVGDFRTEAFF.

This clonotype turned up a few times. The chain employs TRBV7-9 and TRBJ2-1, with D perhaps TRBD1 (5 bases). CDR3 length equals 15 residues. The germline V gene has CDR1 SEHNR and CDR2 FQNEAQ (reference sequence). Trimming shortened V by 2 bases and J by 7 bases, and 15 bases separated the two germline ends. CDR3 residues: CASSLRQGVLNEQFF. The CDR3 coding sequence is TGTGCCAGCAGCTTACGGCAGGGTGTTTTGAATGAGCAGTTCTTC.

This clonotype was detected ten times or more. This chain uses TRBV12-3 or TRBV12-4 with TRBJ2-7; 7 positions agree with TRBD2. V shed 0 bases, J shed 0 bases, and the junction held 5 bases outside the gene matches. The length of the CDR3 is 16 residues. The CDR3 coding sequence is TGTGCCAGCAGTTTAGCTTCGAGGGAGGGCTCCTACGAGCAGTACTTC. This codes for CASSLASREGSYEQYF.

The table lists this clonotype with a few counts. This chain connects TRBV27 to TRBJ2-5; no firm D call. CDR1 is MNHEY, CDR2 SMNVEV, per germline (reference sequence). V was pared by 5 bases and J by 2 bases, with 9 bases between. The CDR3 extends over 13 amino acids. In DNA, the CDR3 is TGTGCCAGCAGTCCCCTCTTACAAGAGACCCAGTACTTC. Its translation is CASSPLLQETQYF.

This clonotype has a count of ten or more. V gene TRBV2 combines with J gene TRBJ2-7; 8 nucleotides match TRBD1. The length of the CDR3 is 15 residues. Per germline, CDR1 SNHLY and CDR2 FYNNEI. Losses at the gene ends were 3 bases for V and 0 bases for J; bases not matched to a gene: 4. The CDR3 reads CASSDWTGLSYEQYF. The CDR3 DNA follows: TGTGCCAGCAGTGATTGGACAGGGCTCTCCTACGAGCAGTACTTC.

This clonotype was recorded at least ten times. The chain has TRBV24-1 and TRBJ2-5; tentatively, D is TRBD2 (6 bases). V gave up 4 bases and J gave up 5 bases, with 13 bases separating them. Germline loops: CDR1 KGHDR, CDR2 SFDVKD. The CDR3 runs 14 residues. The CDR3 is CATSEWGGKETQYF. Written as DNA, the CDR3 is TGTGCCACCAGTGAGTGGGGCGGGAAGGAGACCCAGTACTTC.

This clonotype was observed a few times. This rearrangement joins TRBV18 to TRBJ2-3; D remains unclear. V was clipped by 4 bases and J by 6 bases, with 14 bases between them. The germline V gene has CDR1 KGHSH and CDR2 LQKENI. The CDR3 loop spans 14 amino acids. CDR3 amino acids: CASSLRSLNDTQYF. In nucleotides, the CDR3 is TGTGCCAGCTCACTCCGTTCCCTCAACGATACGCAGTATTTT.

Ten or more counts support this clonotype. The chain links TRBV28 to TRBJ2-7; 7 bases are a match to TRBD1. Germline values: CDR1 MDHEN, CDR2 SYDVKM. J was trimmed by 3 bases and V by 2 bases; bases with no gene match: 4. This CDR3 comprises 14 residues. The DNA for the CDR3 is TGTGCCAGCAGTTTACCCGGACAGGTCTACGAGCAGTACTTC. This sequence encodes CASSLPGQVYEQYF.

This clonotype was recorded many times. The chain is built from TRBV11-2 and TRBJ2-5; D is uncertain. This CDR3 contains 12 residues. CDR1 is SGHAT, CDR2 FQNNGV, per germline. V was cut by 5 bases and J by 10 bases, with 14 bases left in between. The CDR3 is CASSISTGIQYF. As DNA, the CDR3 is TGTGCCAGCAGCATCTCGACTGGGATCCAGTACTTC.

This clonotype turned up a few times. The chain carries TRBV6-2 or TRBV6-3 and TRBJ2-7; 8 positions match TRBD1. The V gene's germline CDR1 is MNHEY and CDR2 SVGEGT. The CDR3 consists of 14 residues. The ends lost 7 bases at V and 3 bases at J; junction bases unmatched: 8. CDR3 residues: CASTRTGRRYEQYF. CDR3 bases: TGTGCCAGCACCCGGACAGGGCGGCGCTACGAGCAGTACTTC.

Ten or more counts support this clonotype. The CDR3 loop reads CASSAMVSGRGKPQHF. CDR3 in DNA: TGTGCCAGCAGTGCCATGGTGAGTGGACGCGGGAAGCCCCAGCATTTT. The genes are TRBV2 and TRBJ1-5, with D unclear. Germline V gene data show CDR1 as SNHLY and CDR2 as FYNNEI. The CDR3 is 16 residues long. The V gene lost 4 bases and the J gene lost 8 bases, with 21 bases spanning the gap.

This clonotype appeared a few times. V usage is TRBV20-1 and J usage is TRBJ1-6, with 8 bases identical to TRBD1. The germline CDR1 and CDR2 sequences are DFQATT and SNEGSKA (reference sequence). The V gene end was trimmed by 0 bases and the J gene end by 4 bases; junction bases not matched to a gene: 8. The length of the CDR3 is 17 residues. CDR3 sequence: CSARDGGQESYNSPLHF. DNA of the CDR3: TGCAGTGCTAGAGATGGGGGACAGGAATCTTATAATTCACCCCTCCACTTT.

This rearrangement joins TRBV29-1 to TRBJ2-1; 9 positions match TRBD2. Germline V CDR1 and CDR2: SQVTM, ANQGSEA. Trimming removed 6 bases from V and 6 bases from J; junction bases left unmatched: 9. The CDR3 consists of 14 residues. CDR3 region: CSVILAGRSNEQFF. The CDR3 DNA sequence: TGCAGCGTCATCCTAGCGGGAAGGTCCAATGAGCAGTTCTTC.

The J gene is TRBJ2-7, the V gene TRBV2; D gene unclear. The CDR3 has 11 residues. Germline V gene data show CDR1 as SNHLY and CDR2 as FYNNEI. The V and J ends lost 7 bases and 5 bases respectively, with 9 bases between them. DNA for the CDR3: TGTGCCAGCAAGATCCTCCACGAGCAGTACTTC. Its protein is CASKILHEQYF.

The rearrangement uses TRBV7-2 and TRBJ1-6, with D uncertain. Trimming took 4 bases from V and 0 from J, leaving 7 bases between them. The CDR3 is 15 amino acids. The V gene's germline CDR1 is SGHTA and CDR2 FQGNSA. The CDR3 is CASSSVSSYNSPLHF. In nucleotides, the CDR3 is TGTGCCAGCAGCTCCGTGAGCTCCTATAATTCACCCCTCCACTTT.

This clonotype has at least ten counts. CDR3: CASSFSFWSIMADTQYF. As DNA, the CDR3 is TGTGCCAGCAGCTTCAGCTTCTGGAGTATCATGGCAGATACGCAGTATTTT. The chain has TRBV7-2 and TRBJ2-3; D remains ambiguous. The V end lost 3 bases, the J end lost 4 bases, and 20 bases lay between the germline ends. The CDR3 spans 17 residues. Germline loops: CDR1 SGHTA, CDR2 FQGNSA.